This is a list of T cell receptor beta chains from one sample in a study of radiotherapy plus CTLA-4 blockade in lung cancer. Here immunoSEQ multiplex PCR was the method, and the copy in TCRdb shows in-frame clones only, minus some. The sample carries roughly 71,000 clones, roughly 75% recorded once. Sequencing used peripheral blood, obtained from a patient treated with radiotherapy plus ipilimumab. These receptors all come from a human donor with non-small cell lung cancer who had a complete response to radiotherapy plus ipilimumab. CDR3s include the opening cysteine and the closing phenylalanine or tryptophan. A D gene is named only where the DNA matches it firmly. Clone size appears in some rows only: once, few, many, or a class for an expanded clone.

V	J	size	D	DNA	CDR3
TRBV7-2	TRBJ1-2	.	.	TGTGCCAGCAGCTTAGTTGTTGGGTTTCAAATATGGGGCTACACCTTC	CASSLVVGFQIWGYTF
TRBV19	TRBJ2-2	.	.	TGTGCCAGTAGTATATTTTCGGGGGGCCGGACCGGGGAGCTGTTTTTT	CASSIFSGGRTGELFF
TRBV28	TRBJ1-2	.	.	TGTGCCAGCAGTTTTGTAGGGAGGCACTATGGCTACACCTTC	CASSFVGRHYGYTF
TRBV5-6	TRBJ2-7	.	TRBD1	TGTGCCAGCAGCCCAGAGACAGGGGGGGTAGGCTACGAGCAGTACTTC	CASSPETGGVGYEQYF
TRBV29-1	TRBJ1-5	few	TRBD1	TGCAGCGTTCGGGACAGGAACAATCAGCCCCAGCATTTT	CSVRDRNNQPQHF
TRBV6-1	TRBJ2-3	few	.	TGTGCCAGCAGTCTACGCGGAGATACGCAGTATTTT	CASSLRGDTQYF
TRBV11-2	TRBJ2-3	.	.	TGTGCCAGCAGCTTAGAAGTGACAGATACGCAGTATTTT	CASSLEVTDTQYF
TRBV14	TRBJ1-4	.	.	TGTGCCAGCAGCCGGGGTGGGGTTGAGGAAAAACTGTTTTTT	CASSRGGVEEKLFF
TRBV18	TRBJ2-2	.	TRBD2	TGTGCCAGCTCACCCAGGCTAGCGGGAGGAACCGGGGAGCTGTTTTTT	CASSPRLAGGTGELFF
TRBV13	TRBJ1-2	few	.	TGTGCCAGCAGCTTAGCTGGGAGCTATGGCTACACCTTC	CASSLAGSYGYTF
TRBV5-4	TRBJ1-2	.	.	TGTGCCAGCAGCGATACTCCCGGGACTGACTATGGCTACACCTTC	CASSDTPGTDYGYTF
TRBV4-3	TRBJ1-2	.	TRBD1	TGCGCCAGCAGCCAAGACATGATCCTAGAAGGCAGGGGGTCTGGCTACACCTTC	CASSQDMILEGRGSGYTF
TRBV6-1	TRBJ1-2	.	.	TGTGCCAGCAGTGTCCCCCCTAGGAGCTATGGCTACACCTTC	CASSVPPRSYGYTF
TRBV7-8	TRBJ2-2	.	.	TGTGCCAGCAGGAAACAGGGGAGGCCCGGGGAGCTGTTTTTT	CASRKQGRPGELFF
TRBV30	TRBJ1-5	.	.	TGTGCCTGGAAGAGGCCCGGCTATAGCAATCAGCCCCAGCATTTT	CAWKRPGYSNQPQHF
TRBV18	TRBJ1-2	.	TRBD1	TGTGCCAGCTCGCCTCGGGACAGTCGTTACACCTTC	CASSPRDSRYTF
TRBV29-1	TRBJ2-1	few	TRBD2	TGCAGCGTGGGACTACCGGAAGATGGGCAGTTCTTC	CSVGLPEDGQFF
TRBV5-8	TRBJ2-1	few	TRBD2	TGTGCCAGCAGCCCCTGGACTAGCGGGGGGCTACATAGGTACAATGAGCAGTTCTTC	CASSPWTSGGLHRYNEQFF
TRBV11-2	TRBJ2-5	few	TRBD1	TGTGCCAGCACTCACAGGGGGCAGGCAGAGACCCAGTACTTC	CASTHRGQAETQYF
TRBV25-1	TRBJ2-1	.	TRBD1	TGTGCCAGCAGTGACCGGGACAGGGCTGTTAGTCAGTTCTTC	CASSDRDRAVSQFF
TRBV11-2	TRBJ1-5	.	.	TGTGCCAGCAGCTTAGCTTACAGGGCGACGAGCAATCAGCCCCAGCATTTT	CASSLAYRATSNQPQHF
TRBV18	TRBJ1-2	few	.	TGTGCCAGCTCACCACCGGACAGCTTCTATGGCTACACCTTC	CASSPPDSFYGYTF
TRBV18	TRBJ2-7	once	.	TGTGCCAGCTCACTGGGGGCGGGTCCCTACGAGCAGTACTTC	CASSLGAGPYEQYF
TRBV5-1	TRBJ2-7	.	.	TGCGCCAGCAGCTTTAGACACGATGGCTCCTACGAGCAGTACTTC	CASSFRHDGSYEQYF
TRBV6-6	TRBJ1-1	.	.	TGTGCCAGCAGTAAAGGGACCATGAACACTGAAGCTTTCTTT	CASSKGTMNTEAFF
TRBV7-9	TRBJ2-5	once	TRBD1	TGTGCCAGCAGCCAGGACAGGGCTTACCAAGAGACCCAGTACTTC	CASSQDRAYQETQYF
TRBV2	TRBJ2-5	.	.	TGTGCCAGCAGACGGGAAAAGGGGGAGACCCAGTACTTC	CASRREKGETQYF
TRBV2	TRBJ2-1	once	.	TGTGCCAGCAGTGCCCTCCGGGGTTTCTACAATGAGCAGTTCTTC	CASSALRGFYNEQFF
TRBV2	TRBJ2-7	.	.	TGTGCCAGCAGGCTCGCAGGGCGGGCTTACGAGCAGTACTTC	CASRLAGRAYEQYF
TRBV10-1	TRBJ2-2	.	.	TGCGCCAGCAGTGAGCAGTCGGAGCTGGGGCTGTTTTTT	CASSEQSELGLFF
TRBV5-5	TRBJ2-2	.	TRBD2	TGTGCCAGCAGCCCCTTAGTCAGCGGGGGCCTCCGTGAGACCGGGGAGCTGTTTTTT	CASSPLVSGGLRETGELFF
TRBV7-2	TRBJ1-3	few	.	TGTGCCAGCAGCTACTCGGGACACCCCGGAAACACCATATATTTT	CASSYSGHPGNTIYF
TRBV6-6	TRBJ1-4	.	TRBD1	TGTGCCAGCACCAAAGGACAGGGCCGCGAAAAACTGTTTTTT	CASTKGQGREKLFF
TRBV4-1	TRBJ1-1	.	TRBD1	TGCGCCAGCAGAACTACAGGGGGCGGCACTGAAGCTTTCTTT	CASRTTGGGTEAFF
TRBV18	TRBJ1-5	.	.	TGTGCCAGCTCACCCCGAGGCGGAGAGCCCCAGCATTTT	CASSPRGGEPQHF
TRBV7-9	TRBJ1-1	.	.	TGTGCCAGCAGCTTAAGTTTTGGGGTTTCTGAAGCTTTCTTT	CASSLSFGVSEAFF
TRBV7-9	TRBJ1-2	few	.	TGTGCCAGCAGCTTAGGGTGGGTCAGCTACTATGGCTACACCTTC	CASSLGWVSYYGYTF
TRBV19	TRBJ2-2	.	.	TGTGCCAGTAGTACAACAGGGCTGGGGACCGGGGAGCTGTTTTTT	CASSTTGLGTGELFF
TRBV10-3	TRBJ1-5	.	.	TGTGCCAGCAACAGAGATAGCAATCAGCCCCAGCATTTT	CASNRDSNQPQHF
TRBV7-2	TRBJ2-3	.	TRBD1	TGTGCCAGCAGCTCTTTAATGGGGACAGGGAAAGGAGATACGCAGTATTTT	CASSSLMGTGKGDTQYF